Shown below are 11 T cell receptor beta chains from a single sample sequenced in a study of T cells expressing NK-cell markers (dated by TCRdb to 2019 to 2021). The library was built by means of 5' RACE. Sequencing took place on an Illumina HiSeq 2000. After reprocessing by TCRdb, each CDR3 protein sequence is one entry, and no DNA is given. The table for this sample shows 350,000 to 450,000 distinct CDR3 sequences. The top ten constitute around 5% of the sample. Sequencing was carried out using blood T cells: a sorted CD56 or NKG2C T cell subset, CD4+ or CD8+ T cells, or bulk PBMC T cells (not recorded which). These receptors came from a man aged 18-75 years in good health.

The chain uses TRBV7-2 and TRBJ1-6. Germline V gene lookup returns CDR1 SGHTA and CDR2 FQGNSA. The CDR3 is 14 amino acids. CDR3 amino acids: CASRSDSYNSPLHF.

The CDR3 sequence is CASGDFQEKLFF. This sequence joins TRBV19 and TRBJ1-4. The CDR3 extends over 12 amino acids. Germline CDR1 reads LNHDA; CDR2 reads SQIVND (reference sequence).

V gene TRBV6-2 or TRBV6-3 combines with J gene TRBJ1-1; with no DNA, the TCRdb D assignment of TRBD1 cannot be verified. Per germline, CDR1 MNHEY and CDR2 SVGEGT. The CDR3 is made up of 14 amino acids. CDR3 sequence: CASRPRGDGAEAFF.

The chain employs TRBV5-1 and TRBJ2-3; TCRdb's D gene call, TRBD2, goes unchecked for lack of DNA. Germline V gene sequence: CDR1 SGHRS, CDR2 YFSETQ. The CDR3 is made up of 18 amino acids. The CDR3 region is CASSLEPSGGSYTDTQYF.

The rearrangement links TRBV18 to TRBJ2-1; TCRdb gives TRBD1 as the D gene, but with no DNA this cannot be confirmed. CDR1 and CDR2 (germline): KGHSH, LQKENI. CDR3 length equals 16 residues. CDR3 amino acids: CASSLKQGVTYNEQFF.

The chain is built from TRBV7-2 and TRBJ2-7; TCRdb lists TRBD1, though no DNA is available to test this call. This CDR3 has 13 residues. CDR1 is SGHTA, CDR2 FQGNSA, per germline. This chain's CDR3 is CASSRGDPYEQYF.

The chain employs TRBV6-2 or TRBV6-3 and TRBJ1-1; TCRdb lists TRBD1, though no DNA is available to test this call. The CDR3 contains 13 residues. Germline loops: CDR1 MNHEY, CDR2 SVGEGT. The chain's CDR3 is CASSAQTGTEAFF.

The CDR3 sequence is CASSYRSSGLTTYEQYF. The rearrangement uses TRBV6-5 and TRBJ2-7; TCRdb designates TRBD2, a call that cannot be tested without DNA. The CDR3 contains 17 residues. Germline V gene data show CDR1 as MNHEY and CDR2 as SVGAGI.

J is TRBJ2-7 and V is TRBV6-5; lacking DNA, the TRBD1 call made by TCRdb goes unchecked. Germline V CDR1 and CDR2: MNHEY, SVGAGI. There are 16 residues in the CDR3. This CDR3 reads CASSSPRAWGAYEQYF.

This chain connects TRBV27 to TRBJ1-3; the D call from TCRdb, TRBD1, cannot be confirmed without DNA. Germline CDR1 MNHEY, CDR2 SMNVEV (reference sequence). This CDR3 spans 15 amino acids. CDR3 amino acids: CASSSGRRGGNTIYF.

This sequence joins TRBV6-1 and TRBJ1-1; TCRdb's D call, TRBD1, is unchecked because there is no DNA. Germline CDR1 is MNHNS and CDR2 is SASEGT. The CDR3 spans 19 residues. This CDR3 is CASSEAGSWSQTFNTEAFF.